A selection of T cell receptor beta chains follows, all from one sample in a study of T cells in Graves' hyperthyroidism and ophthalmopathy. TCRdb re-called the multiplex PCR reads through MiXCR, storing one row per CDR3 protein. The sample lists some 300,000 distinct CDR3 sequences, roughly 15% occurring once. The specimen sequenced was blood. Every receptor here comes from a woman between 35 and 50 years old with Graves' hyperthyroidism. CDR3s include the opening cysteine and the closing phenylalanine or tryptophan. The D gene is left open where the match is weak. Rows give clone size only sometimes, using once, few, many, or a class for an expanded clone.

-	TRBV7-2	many	CASSALYNSPLHF
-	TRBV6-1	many	CASGDLDEQFF
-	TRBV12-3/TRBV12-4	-	CASSSPSLEQYF
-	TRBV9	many	CASSVVTDTEAFF
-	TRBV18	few	CASSPPRTDLQETQYF
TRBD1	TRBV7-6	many	CASSLGQPGNTIYF
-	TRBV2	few	CASLLNPGSDTQYF
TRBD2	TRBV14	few	CASSQLAGGGTDTQYF
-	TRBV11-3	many	CASSLAENYGYTF
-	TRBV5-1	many	CASSLARNNEQFF
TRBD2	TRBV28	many	CASDRGRLAGPGELFF
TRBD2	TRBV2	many	CASSEVGRALPGELFF
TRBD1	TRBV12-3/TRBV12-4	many	CASSPHTTGGYGYTF
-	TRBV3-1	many	CASSAGLTVTYEQYF
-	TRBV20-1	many	CSARDVGASYEQYF
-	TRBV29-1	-	CSAGGQSLNEQFF
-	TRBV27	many	CASRPTQQGPDTQYF
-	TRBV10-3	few	CAISGLKASGANVLTF
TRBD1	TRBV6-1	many	CASTHGDSSNQPQHF
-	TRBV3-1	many	CASSHSGYQPQHF
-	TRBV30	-	CAWSGVGGVRKKLFF
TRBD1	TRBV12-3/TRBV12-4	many	CASSLGPGQGSGPQHF
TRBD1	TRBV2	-	CASSGTGSLWATNEKLFF
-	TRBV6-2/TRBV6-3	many	CASSLDSLRREQYF
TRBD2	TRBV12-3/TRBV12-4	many	CASSSLAGGRDTQYF
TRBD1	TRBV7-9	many	CASSRTGYEQFF
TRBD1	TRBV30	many	CAWSVRQGYGYTF
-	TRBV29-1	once	CSVGQSSGNTMYF
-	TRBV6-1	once	CASRATESSYNEQFF
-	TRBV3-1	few	CASSQGPGNTIYF
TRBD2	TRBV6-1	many	CASRGTSGSAYEQYF
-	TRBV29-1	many	CSVESWVAYNEQFF
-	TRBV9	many	CASSVTGTYGYTF
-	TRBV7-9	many	CASSPPTWAREETQYF
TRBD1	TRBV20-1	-	CSASPTGQANTGELFF
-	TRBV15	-	CATSPGLGSATNEKLFF
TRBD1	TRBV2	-	CASSIATGNYGYTF
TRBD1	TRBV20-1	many	CSAPKVQGTYEQYF
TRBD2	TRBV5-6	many	CASSLFPVTSGRNEQFF
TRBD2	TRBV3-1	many	CASSQETQAGWDEQFF
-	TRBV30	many	CAWSVNQNNEQFF
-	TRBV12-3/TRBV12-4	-	CASSPTSLGTGELFF
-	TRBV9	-	CASSDEGGYTF
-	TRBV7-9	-	CASSLRSVELPHNEQFF
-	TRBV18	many	CASSTAGSGTQYF
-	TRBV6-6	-	CASSYGRAGDTQYF
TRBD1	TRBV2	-	CASSPGTAWRVNEKLFF
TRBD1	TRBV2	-	CASDPGQGGDEQYF
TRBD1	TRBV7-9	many	CASSLDDRGRQETQYF
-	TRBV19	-	CASSMGARGNTEAFF
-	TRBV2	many	CASSLQGVSQPQHF
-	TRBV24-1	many	CATSDSHEQYF
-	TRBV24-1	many	CATSDPRSASPFGYTF
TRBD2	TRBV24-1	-	CATSDPTSGRADTQYF
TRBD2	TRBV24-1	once	CATTGTSGRPNEQFF